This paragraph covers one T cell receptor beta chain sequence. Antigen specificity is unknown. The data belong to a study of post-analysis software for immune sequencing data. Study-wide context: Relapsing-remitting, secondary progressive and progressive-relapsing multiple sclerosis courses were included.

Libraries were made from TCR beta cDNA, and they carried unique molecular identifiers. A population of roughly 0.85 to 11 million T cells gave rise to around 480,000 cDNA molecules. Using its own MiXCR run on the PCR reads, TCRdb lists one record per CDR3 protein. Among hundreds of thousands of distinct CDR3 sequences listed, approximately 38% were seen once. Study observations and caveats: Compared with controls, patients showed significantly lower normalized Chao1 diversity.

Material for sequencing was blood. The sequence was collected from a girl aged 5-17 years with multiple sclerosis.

CDR3 bases: TGTGCCAGCAGCGGGGATCTGGGGGAGATCCACTATGGCTACACCTTC. Its protein is CASSGDLGEIHYGYTF. This chain links TRBV14 with TRBJ1-2; D possibly corresponds to TRBD1 (5 bases). CDR1 is SGHDN, CDR2 FVKESK, per germline. The germline V and J ends were trimmed by 5 bases and 3 bases, with 19 bases remaining between them. CDR3 length: 16 amino acids.